Listed below are T cell receptor beta chains from one sample, sequenced in a study of PD-1 blockade in mismatch repair-deficient tumors. Here immunoSEQ multiplex PCR was the method, and the copy in TCRdb shows in-frame clones only, minus some. This table holds under 150,000 clones, approximately 91% found once. The sequences come from peripheral blood, collected roughly 67 weeks after starting pembrolizumab. Every receptor here comes from an adult with mismatch repair-deficient cancer. Both conserved end residues are part of each CDR3. A D gene is named only where the DNA matches it firmly.

j_call: TRBJ2-1; d_call: .; v_call: TRBV4-1; cdr3_aa: CASSQPSGQPLYNEQFF; cdr3_nt: TGCGCCAGCAGCCAGCCAAGCGGACAGCCCTTATACAATGAGCAGTTCTTC
j_call: TRBJ2-1; d_call: TRBD2; v_call: TRBV28; cdr3_aa: CASSSRTSGNEQFF; cdr3_nt: TGTGCCAGCAGTTCCCGGACTAGCGGCAATGAGCAGTTCTTC
j_call: TRBJ2-1; d_call: TRBD2; v_call: TRBV27; cdr3_aa: CASSLIGTSGGNEQFF; cdr3_nt: TGTGCCAGCAGTTTAATAGGGACTAGCGGGGGGAATGAGCAGTTCTTC
j_call: TRBJ2-7; d_call: .; v_call: TRBV11-2; cdr3_aa: CASSLSQDGTYEQYF; cdr3_nt: TGTGCCAGCAGCTTGTCCCAGGACGGGACCTACGAGCAGTACTTC
j_call: TRBJ2-3; d_call: TRBD2; v_call: TRBV6-6; cdr3_aa: CASSYEFGRSNTQYF; cdr3_nt: TGTGCCAGCAGTTACGAGTTCGGGAGGTCGAATACGCAGTATTTT
j_call: TRBJ1-5; d_call: .; v_call: TRBV10-3; cdr3_aa: CAISRKLDSNQPQHF; cdr3_nt: TGTGCCATCAGTCGTAAATTAGACAGCAATCAGCCCCAGCATTTT
j_call: TRBJ2-1; d_call: .; v_call: TRBV4-2; cdr3_aa: CASSQDTGSNEQFF; cdr3_nt: TGTGCCAGCAGCCAAGATACGGGCAGTAATGAGCAGTTCTTC
j_call: TRBJ2-5; d_call: TRBD2; v_call: TRBV5-1; cdr3_aa: CASSLALAGGRSLETQYF; cdr3_nt: TGCGCCAGCAGCTTGGCACTAGCGGGAGGGAGAAGTTTAGAGACCCAGTACTTC
j_call: TRBJ2-2; d_call: .; v_call: TRBV6-6; cdr3_aa: CASSYEGVGELFF; cdr3_nt: TGTGCCAGCAGTTACGAGGGGGTAGGGGAGCTGTTTTTT
j_call: TRBJ2-1; d_call: .; v_call: TRBV6-5; cdr3_aa: CASSNVIAPYNEQFF; cdr3_nt: TGTGCCAGCAGTAACGTAATAGCGCCGTACAATGAGCAGTTCTTC
j_call: TRBJ2-5; d_call: TRBD1; v_call: TRBV30; cdr3_aa: CAWSAGTGQETQYF; cdr3_nt: TGTGCCTGGAGTGCCGGGACAGGACAAGAGACCCAGTACTTC